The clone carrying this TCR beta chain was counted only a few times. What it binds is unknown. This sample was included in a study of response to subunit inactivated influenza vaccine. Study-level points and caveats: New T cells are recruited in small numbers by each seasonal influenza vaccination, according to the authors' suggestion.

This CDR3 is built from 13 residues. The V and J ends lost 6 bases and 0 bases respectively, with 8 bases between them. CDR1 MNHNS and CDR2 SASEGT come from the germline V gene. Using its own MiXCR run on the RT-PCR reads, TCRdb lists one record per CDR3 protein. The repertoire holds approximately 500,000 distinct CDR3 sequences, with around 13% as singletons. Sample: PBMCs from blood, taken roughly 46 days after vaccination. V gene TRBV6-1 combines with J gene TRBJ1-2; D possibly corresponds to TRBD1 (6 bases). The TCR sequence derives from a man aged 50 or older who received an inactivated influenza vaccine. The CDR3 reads CASRRQANYGYTF. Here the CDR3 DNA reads TGTGCCAGCAGACGACAGGCTAACTATGGCTACACCTTC.